This T cell receptor beta chain was recovered during a study of T cell responses to AZD1222 COVID-19 vaccine. V was trimmed by 7 bases and J by 1 base, leaving 11 bases between them. Looked up from germline, CDR1 is MNHEY and CDR2 is SVGAGI. The CDR3 covers 14 residues. The study's findings and limits: Spike was spanned by vaccine-associated CD4 TCRs, which were dominant at 160-218 and 743-854.

In the case of this clone: Its antigen is undetermined.

Only in-frame clones appear in the TCRdb table, and some are missing; sequencing was by immunoSEQ multiplex PCR. The sample carries roughly 28,000 clones, over 85% recorded once. The chain is built from TRBV6-5 and TRBJ1-5; the D is unclear. The source material was peripheral blood, sampled on day 0 of AZD1222 vaccination. The clonotype originates from an adult in good health. The chain's CDR3 is CASIGGTSNQPQHF. The DNA for the CDR3 is TGTGCCAGCATAGGTGGTACGAGCAATCAGCCCCAGCATTTT.